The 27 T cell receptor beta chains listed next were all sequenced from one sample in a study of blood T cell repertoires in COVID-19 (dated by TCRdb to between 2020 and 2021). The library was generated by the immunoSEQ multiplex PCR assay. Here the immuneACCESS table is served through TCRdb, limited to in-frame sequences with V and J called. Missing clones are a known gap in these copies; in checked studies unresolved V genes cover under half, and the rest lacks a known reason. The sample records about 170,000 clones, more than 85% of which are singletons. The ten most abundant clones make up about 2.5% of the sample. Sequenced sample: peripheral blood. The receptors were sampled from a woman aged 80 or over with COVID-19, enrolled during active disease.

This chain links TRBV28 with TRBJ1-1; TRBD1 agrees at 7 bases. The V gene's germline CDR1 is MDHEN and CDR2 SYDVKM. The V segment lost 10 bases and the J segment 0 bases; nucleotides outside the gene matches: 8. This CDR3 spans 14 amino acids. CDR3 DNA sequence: TGTGCCACCGCCCCGGGACAGATGAACACTGAAGCTTTCTTT. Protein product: CATAPGQMNTEAFF. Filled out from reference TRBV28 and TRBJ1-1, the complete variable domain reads DVKVTQSSRYLVKRTGEKVFLECVQDMDHENMFWYRQDPGLGLRLIYFSYDVKMKEKGDIPEGYSVSREKKERFSLILESASTNQTSMYLCATAPGQMNTEAFFGQGTRLTVV.

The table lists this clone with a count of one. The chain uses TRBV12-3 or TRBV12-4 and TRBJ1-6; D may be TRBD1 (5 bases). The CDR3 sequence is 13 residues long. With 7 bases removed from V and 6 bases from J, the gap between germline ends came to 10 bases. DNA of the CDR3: TGTGCCAGCAACCGGGACTTTAATTCACCCCTCCACTTT. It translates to CASNRDFNSPLHF.

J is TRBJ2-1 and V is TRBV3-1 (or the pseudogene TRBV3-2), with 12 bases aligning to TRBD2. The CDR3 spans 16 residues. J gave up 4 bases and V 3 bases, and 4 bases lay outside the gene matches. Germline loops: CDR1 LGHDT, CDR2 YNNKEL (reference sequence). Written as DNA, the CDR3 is TGTGCCAGCAGCCAGACTAGCGGGAGCGCTTACAATGAGCAGTTCTTC. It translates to CASSQTSGSAYNEQFF.

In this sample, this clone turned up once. The CDR3 sequence: CASSPALAGTYEQYF. The CDR3 DNA sequence: TGTGCCAGCTCACCGGCACTAGCGGGAACCTACGAGCAGTACTTC. The V gene is TRBV18, the J gene TRBJ2-7; 10 bases match TRBD2. CDR1 is KGHSH and CDR2 is LQKENI in the germline V gene. CDR3 length equals 15 residues. V lost 3 bases to trimming and J lost 2 bases; unmatched junction nucleotides: 4.

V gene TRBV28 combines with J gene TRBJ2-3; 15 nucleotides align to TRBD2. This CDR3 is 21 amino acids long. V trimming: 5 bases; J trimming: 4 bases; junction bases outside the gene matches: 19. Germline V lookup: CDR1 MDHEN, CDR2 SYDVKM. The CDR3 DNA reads TGTGCCAGCAGTCTACTCCGCGGGACTAGCGGGAGGAGAAGACGGTCAGATACGCAGTATTTT. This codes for CASSLLRGTSGRRRRSDTQYF.

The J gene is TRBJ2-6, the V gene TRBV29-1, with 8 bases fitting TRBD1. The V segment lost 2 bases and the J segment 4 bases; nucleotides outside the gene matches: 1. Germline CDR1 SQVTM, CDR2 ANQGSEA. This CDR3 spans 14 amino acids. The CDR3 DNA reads TGCAGCGTTGAACAGGGGGCGGGGGCCAACGTCCTGACTTTC. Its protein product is CSVEQGAGANVLTF.

The CDR3 loop is CASSQARGIAGNTIYF. CDR3 sequence (DNA): TGTGCCAGCAGCCAAGCCAGGGGGATTGCTGGAAACACCATATATTTT. The V and J genes are TRBV3-1 (or the pseudogene TRBV3-2) and TRBJ1-3; 7 bases match TRBD1. Looked up from germline, CDR1 is LGHDT and CDR2 is YNNKEL (reference sequence). Trimming at V came to 1 base and at J to 2 bases, leaving 5 bases not matched to a gene. This CDR3 spans 16 amino acids.

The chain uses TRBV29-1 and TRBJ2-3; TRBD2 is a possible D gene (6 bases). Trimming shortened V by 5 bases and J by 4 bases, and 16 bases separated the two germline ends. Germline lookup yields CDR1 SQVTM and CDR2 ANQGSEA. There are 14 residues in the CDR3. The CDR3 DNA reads TGCAGCGTTAAGAAAGGGACTGGGGCAGATACGCAGTATTTT. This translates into CSVKKGTGADTQYF.

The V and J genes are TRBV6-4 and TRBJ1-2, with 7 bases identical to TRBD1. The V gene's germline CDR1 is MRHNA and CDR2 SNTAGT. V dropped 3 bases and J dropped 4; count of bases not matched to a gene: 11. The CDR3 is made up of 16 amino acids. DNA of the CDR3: TGTGCCAGCAGTGAGGGACAGCCTGTTCCCATCTATGGCTACACCTTC. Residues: CASSEGQPVPIYGYTF.

In nucleotides, the CDR3 is TGTGCCAGCAGCCCCAGAGTAGCGACTGGGGCCGGGGAGCTGTTTTTT. This codes for CASSPRVATGAGELFF. J is TRBJ2-2 and V is TRBV7-2; possible D gene TRBD2, 5 bases. Germline-derived CDR1 and CDR2 are SGHTA and FQGNSA. The CDR3 runs 16 residues. Trimming removed 5 bases at V and 6 bases at J, with 19 bases between.

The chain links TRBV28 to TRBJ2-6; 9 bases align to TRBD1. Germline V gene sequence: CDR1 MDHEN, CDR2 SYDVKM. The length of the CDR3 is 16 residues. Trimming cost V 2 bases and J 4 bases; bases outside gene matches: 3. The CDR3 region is CASSLGQGPGANVLTF. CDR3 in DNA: TGTGCCAGCAGTTTAGGACAGGGGCCCGGGGCCAACGTCCTGACTTTC.

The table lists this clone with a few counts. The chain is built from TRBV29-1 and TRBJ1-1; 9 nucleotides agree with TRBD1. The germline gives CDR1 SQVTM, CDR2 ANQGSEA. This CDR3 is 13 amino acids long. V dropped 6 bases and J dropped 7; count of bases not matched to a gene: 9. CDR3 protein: CSVPLPGQGEAFF. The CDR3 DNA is TGCAGCGTCCCACTCCCGGGACAGGGTGAAGCTTTCTTT. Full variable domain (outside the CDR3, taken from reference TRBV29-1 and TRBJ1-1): SAVISQKPSRDICQRGTSLTIQCQVDSQVTMMFWYRQQPGQSLTLIATANQGSEATYESGFVIDKFPISRPNLTFSTLTVSNMSPEDSSIYLCSVPLPGQGEAFFGQGTRLTVV.

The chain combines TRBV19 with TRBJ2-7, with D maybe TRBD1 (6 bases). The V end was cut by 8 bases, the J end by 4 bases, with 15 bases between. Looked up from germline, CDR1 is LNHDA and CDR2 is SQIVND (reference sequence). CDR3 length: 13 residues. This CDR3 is CASGQPSGYEQYF. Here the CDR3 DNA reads TGTGCCAGTGGACAGCCCTCGGGGTACGAGCAGTACTTC.

The CDR3, as DNA: TGTGCCAGCAGCGCCGGAGGGAGGACCAAAGAGACCCAGTACTTC. Its translation: CASSAGGRTKETQYF. This chain links TRBV9 with TRBJ2-5; tentative D call: TRBD2 (6 bases). Trimming removed 3 bases from V and 3 bases from J, with 15 bases in between. Germline CDR1 and CDR2: SGDLS and YYNGEE. The CDR3 totals 15 residues.

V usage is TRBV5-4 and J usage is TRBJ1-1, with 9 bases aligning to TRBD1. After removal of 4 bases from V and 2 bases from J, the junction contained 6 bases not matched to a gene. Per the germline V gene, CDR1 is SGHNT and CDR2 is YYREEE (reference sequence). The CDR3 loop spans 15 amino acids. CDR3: CASSNTGGFNTEAFF. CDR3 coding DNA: TGTGCCAGCAGCAATACAGGGGGCTTTAACACTGAAGCTTTCTTT.

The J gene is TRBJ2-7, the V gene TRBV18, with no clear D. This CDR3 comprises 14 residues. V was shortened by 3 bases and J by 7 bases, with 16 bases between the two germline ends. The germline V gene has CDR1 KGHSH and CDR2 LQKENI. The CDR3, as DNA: TGTGCCAGCTCACCCCTGACACCCGATGGGGAGCAGTACTTC. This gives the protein CASSPLTPDGEQYF.

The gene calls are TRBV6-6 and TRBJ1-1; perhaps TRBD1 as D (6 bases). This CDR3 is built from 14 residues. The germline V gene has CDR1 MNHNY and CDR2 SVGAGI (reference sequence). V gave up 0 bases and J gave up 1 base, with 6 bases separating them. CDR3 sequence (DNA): TGTGCCAGCAGTTACTCGACAGGGAACACTGAAGCTTTCTTT. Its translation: CASSYSTGNTEAFF.

CDR3 DNA sequence: TGCAGCGTTGAGATACAGGGCGGTCGCGGAGCTTTCTTT. Translated: CSVEIQGGRGAFF. J is TRBJ1-1 and V is TRBV29-1; D is perhaps TRBD1 (6 bases). The CDR3 has 13 amino acids. Per germline, CDR1 SQVTM and CDR2 ANQGSEA. V was pared by 3 bases and J by 10 bases, with 18 bases between.

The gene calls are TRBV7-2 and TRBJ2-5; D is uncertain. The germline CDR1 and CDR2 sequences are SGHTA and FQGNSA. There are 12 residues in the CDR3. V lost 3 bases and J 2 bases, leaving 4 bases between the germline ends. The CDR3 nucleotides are TGTGCCAGCAGCTTTATGCAAGAGACCCAGTACTTC. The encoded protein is CASSFMQETQYF.

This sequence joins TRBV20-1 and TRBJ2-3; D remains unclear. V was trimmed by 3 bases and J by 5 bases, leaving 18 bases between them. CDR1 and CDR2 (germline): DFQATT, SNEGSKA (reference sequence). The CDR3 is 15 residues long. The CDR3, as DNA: TGCAGTGCTAGTCTTGCGACTCCAGAACAAGATACGCAGTATTTT. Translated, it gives CSASLATPEQDTQYF.

CDR3 amino acids: CASSPSAAEQFF. CDR3 coding DNA: TGTGCCAGCAGCCCTTCTGCGGCTGAGCAGTTCTTC. The rearrangement links TRBV7-8 to TRBJ2-1; unclear D gene. This CDR3 spans 12 amino acids. V was trimmed by 5 bases and J by 9 bases, leaving 11 bases between them. CDR1 is SGHVS and CDR2 is FQNEAQ in the germline V gene.

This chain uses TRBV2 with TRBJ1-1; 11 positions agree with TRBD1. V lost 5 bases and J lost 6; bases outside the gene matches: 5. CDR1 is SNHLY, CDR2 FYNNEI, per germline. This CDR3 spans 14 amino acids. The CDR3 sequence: CASSSLGQGAEAFF. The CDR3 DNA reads TGTGCCAGCAGTTCCTTGGGACAGGGGGCTGAAGCTTTCTTT.

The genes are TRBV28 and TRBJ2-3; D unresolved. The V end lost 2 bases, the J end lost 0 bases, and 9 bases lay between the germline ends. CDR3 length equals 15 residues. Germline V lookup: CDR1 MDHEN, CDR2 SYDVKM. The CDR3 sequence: CASSLRQLSTDTQYF. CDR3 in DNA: TGTGCCAGCAGTTTACGTCAGTTGAGCACAGATACGCAGTATTTT.

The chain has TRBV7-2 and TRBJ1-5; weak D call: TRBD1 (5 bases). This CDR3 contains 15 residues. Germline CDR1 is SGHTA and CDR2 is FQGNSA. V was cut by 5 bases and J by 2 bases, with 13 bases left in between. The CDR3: CASSPGRGGNQPQHF. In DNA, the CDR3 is TGTGCCAGCAGCCCGGGACGCGGGGGCAATCAGCCCCAGCATTTT.

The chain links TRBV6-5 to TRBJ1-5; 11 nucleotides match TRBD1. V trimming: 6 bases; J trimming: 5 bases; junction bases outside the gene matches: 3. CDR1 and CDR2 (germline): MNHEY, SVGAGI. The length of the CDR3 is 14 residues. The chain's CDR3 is CASRRTGGDQPQHF. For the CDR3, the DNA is TGTGCCAGCAGACGGACAGGGGGCGATCAGCCCCAGCATTTT.

This CDR3 reads CSVDVESGANVLTF. The CDR3 DNA is TGCAGCGTTGATGTTGAGTCTGGGGCCAACGTCCTGACTTTC. The chain uses TRBV29-1 and TRBJ2-6, with D hard to call. Between the trimmed V and J ends, which lost 3 bases and 1 base, there was a span of 7 bases. The CDR3 is 14 amino acids. Germline lookup yields CDR1 SQVTM and CDR2 ANQGSEA.

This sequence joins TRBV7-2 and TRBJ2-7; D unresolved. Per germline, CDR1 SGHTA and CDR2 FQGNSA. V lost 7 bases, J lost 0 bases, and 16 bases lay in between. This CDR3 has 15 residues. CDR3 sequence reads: CASTLTGGISYEQYF. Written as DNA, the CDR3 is TGTGCCAGCACCCTTACCGGCGGTATCTCCTACGAGCAGTACTTC. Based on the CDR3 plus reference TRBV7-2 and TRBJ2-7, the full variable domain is GAGVSQSPSNKVTEKGKDVELRCDPISGHTALYWYRQSLGQGLEFLIYFQGNSAPDKSGLPSDRFSAERTGGSVSTLTIQRTQQEDSAVYLCASTLTGGISYEQYFGPGTRLTVT.